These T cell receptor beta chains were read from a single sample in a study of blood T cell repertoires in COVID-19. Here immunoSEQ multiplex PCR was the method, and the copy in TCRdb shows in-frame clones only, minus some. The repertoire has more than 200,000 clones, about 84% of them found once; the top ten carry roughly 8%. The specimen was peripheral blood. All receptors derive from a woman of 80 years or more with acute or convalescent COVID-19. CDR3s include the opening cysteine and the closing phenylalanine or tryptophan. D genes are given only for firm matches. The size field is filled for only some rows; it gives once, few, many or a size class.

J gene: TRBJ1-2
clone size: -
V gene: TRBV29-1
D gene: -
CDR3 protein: CSVRDSGHFGYTF
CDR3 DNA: TGCAGCGTCAGGGATTCCGGACATTTTGGCTACACCTTC

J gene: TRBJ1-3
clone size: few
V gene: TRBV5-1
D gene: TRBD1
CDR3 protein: CASSFGQGRGNTIYF
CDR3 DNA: TGCGCCAGCAGCTTCGGACAGGGGAGGGGAAACACCATATATTTT

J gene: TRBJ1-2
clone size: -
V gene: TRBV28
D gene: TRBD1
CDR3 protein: CASSSPADRGTYGYTF
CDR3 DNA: TGTGCCAGCAGTTCACCCGCGGACAGGGGAACCTATGGCTACACCTTC

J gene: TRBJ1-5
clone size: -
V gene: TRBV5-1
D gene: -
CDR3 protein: CASSSQGGQPQHF
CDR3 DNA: TGCGCCAGCAGCTCCCAGGGAGGTCAGCCCCAGCATTTT

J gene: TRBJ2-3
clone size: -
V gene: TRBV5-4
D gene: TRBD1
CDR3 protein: CASSLGPGQGVDTQYF
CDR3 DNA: TGTGCCAGCAGCTTGGGGCCGGGACAGGGGGTAGATACGCAGTATTTT

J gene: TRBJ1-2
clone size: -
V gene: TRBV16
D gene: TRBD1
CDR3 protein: CASSQLWAGGNNYGYTF
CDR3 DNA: TGTGCCAGCAGCCAATTATGGGCAGGGGGAAATAACTATGGCTACACCTTC

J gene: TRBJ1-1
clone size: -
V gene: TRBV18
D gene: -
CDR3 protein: CASSPLQQGGTEAFF
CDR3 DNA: TGTGCCAGCTCACCACTTCAACAGGGAGGGACTGAAGCTTTCTTT

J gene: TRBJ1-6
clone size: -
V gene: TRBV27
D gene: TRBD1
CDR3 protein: CASSLLSLGQGNNSPLHF
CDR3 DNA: TGTGCCAGCAGTTTATTGTCTTTGGGACAGGGTAATAATTCACCCCTCCACTTT

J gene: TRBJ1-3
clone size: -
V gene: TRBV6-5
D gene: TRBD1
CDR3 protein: CASSPQGAGGNTIYF
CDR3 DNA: TGTGCCAGCAGTCCCCAGGGGGCCGGTGGAAACACCATATATTTT

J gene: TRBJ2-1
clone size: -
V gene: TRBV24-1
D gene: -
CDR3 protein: CATSDFLGNEQFF
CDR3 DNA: TGTGCCACCAGTGATTTTCTCGGTAATGAGCAGTTCTTC

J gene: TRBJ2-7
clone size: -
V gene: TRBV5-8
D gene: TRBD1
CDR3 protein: CASSRNGRGTYEQYF
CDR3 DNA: TGTGCCAGCAGCAGAAACGGCAGGGGGACCTACGAGCAGTACTTC

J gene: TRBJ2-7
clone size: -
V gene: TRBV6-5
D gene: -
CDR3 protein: CASSSTGVSYEQYF
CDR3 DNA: TGTGCCAGCAGTTCGACAGGAGTCTCCTACGAGCAGTACTTC

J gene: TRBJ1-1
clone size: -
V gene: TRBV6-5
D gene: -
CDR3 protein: CASSTTENTEAFF
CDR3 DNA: TGTGCCAGCAGTACCACTGAGAACACTGAAGCTTTCTTT

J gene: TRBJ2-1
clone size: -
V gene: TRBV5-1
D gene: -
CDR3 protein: CASSLDRSYNEQFF
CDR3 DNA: TGCGCCAGCAGCCTAGACAGGTCCTACAATGAGCAGTTCTTC

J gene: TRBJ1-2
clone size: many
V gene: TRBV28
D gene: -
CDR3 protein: CASSFGVGSGYTF
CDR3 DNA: TGTGCCAGCAGTTTCGGGGTGGGCTCTGGCTACACCTTC

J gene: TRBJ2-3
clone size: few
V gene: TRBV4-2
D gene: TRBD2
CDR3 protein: CASSQVGTSYTDTQYF
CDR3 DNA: TGTGCCAGCAGCCAAGTGGGGACTAGTTACACAGATACGCAGTATTTT

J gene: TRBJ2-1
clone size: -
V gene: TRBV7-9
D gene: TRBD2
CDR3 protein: CASSLLGTSDEQFF
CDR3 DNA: TGTGCCAGCAGCCTACTCGGGACTAGCGATGAGCAGTTCTTC

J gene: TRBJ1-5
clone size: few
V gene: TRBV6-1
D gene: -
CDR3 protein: CASSEGQVPNQPQHF
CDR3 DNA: TGTGCCAGCAGTGAAGGGCAGGTTCCCAATCAGCCCCAGCATTTT

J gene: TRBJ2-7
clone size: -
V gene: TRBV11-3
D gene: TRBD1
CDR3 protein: CASSKGQGPYEQYF
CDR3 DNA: TGTGCCAGCAGCAAAGGACAGGGGCCATACGAGCAGTACTTC

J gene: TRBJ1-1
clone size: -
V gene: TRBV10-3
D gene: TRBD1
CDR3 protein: CAISDPFRRDREAFF
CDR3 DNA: TGTGCCATCAGTGACCCGTTCCGGCGGGACAGGGAAGCTTTCTTT

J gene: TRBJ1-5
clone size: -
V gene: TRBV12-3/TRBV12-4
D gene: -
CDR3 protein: CASSGRGNQPQHF
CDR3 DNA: TGTGCCAGCAGTGGAAGGGGGAATCAGCCCCAGCATTTT

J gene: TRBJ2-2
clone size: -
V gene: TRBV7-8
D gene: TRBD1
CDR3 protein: CASSLRDRGGTNTGELFF
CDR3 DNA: TGTGCCAGCAGCTTACGGGACAGGGGGGGTACGAACACCGGGGAGCTGTTTTTT

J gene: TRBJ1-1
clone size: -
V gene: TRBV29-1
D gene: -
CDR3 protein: CSVRDTEAFF
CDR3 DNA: TGCAGCGTTCGGGATACTGAAGCTTTCTTT

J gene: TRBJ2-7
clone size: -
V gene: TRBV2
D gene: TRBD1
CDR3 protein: CASTVRQGVSEQYF
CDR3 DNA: TGTGCCAGCACCGTCCGACAGGGGGTAAGCGAGCAGTACTTC

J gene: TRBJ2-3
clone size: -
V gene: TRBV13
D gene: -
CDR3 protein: CASSPNHGAGTDTQYF
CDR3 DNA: TGTGCCAGCAGCCCTAATCATGGTGCGGGAACAGATACGCAGTATTTT

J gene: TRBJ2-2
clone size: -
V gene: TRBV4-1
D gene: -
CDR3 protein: CASSQEETLNTGELFF
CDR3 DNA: TGCGCCAGCAGCCAAGAAGAGACTCTTAACACCGGGGAGCTGTTTTTT

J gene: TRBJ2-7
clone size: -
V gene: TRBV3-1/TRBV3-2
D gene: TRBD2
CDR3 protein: CASSQGTSGTYEQYF
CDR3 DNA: TGTGCCAGCAGCCAAGGGACTAGCGGAACCTACGAGCAGTACTTC

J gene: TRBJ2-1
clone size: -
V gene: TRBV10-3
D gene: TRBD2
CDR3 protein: CAIRGLAGGKVGWNEQFF
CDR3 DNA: TGTGCCATCAGAGGGCTAGCGGGGGGTAAGGTAGGGTGGAATGAGCAGTTCTTC

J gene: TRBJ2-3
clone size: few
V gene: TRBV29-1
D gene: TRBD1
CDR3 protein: CSVGPPGQGRTDTQYF
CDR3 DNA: TGCAGCGTTGGGCCTCCGGGACAGGGGCGCACAGATACGCAGTATTTT

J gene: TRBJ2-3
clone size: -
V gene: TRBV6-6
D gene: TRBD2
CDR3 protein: CASSQRGDTDTQYF
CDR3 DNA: TGTGCCAGCAGTCAGCGGGGGGACACAGATACGCAGTATTTT

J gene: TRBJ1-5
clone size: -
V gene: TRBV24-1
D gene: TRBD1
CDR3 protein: CATAGGPNQPQHF
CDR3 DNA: TGTGCCACCGCAGGGGGCCCCAATCAGCCCCAGCATTTT

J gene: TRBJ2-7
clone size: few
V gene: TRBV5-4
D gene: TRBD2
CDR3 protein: CASSLEAGGSYEQYF
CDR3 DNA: TGTGCCAGCAGCTTGGAAGCGGGGGGGTCCTACGAGCAGTACTTC

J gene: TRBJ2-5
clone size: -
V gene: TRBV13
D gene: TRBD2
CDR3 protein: CASRREGPGETQYF
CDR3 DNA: TGTGCCAGCAGGAGGGAGGGGCCGGGAGAGACCCAGTACTTC

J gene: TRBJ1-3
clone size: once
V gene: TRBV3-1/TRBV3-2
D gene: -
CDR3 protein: CASSQGKGGGNTIYF
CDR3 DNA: TGTGCCAGCAGCCAGGGGAAGGGAGGGGGAAACACCATATATTTT

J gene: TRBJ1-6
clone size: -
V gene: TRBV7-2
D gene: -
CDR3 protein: CASSLVVGRVDSPLHF
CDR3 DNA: TGTGCCAGCAGCTTAGTCGTGGGCAGGGTTGATTCACCCCTCCACTTT

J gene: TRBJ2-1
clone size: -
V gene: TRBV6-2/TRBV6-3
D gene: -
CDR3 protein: CASSYSRDTEQFF
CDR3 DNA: TGTGCCAGCAGTTACTCGAGGGACACCGAGCAGTTCTTC

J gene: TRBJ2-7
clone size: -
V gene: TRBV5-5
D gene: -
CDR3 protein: CASSQVAQVSYEQYF
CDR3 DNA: TGTGCCAGCAGCCAGGTGGCCCAGGTTTCCTACGAGCAGTACTTC

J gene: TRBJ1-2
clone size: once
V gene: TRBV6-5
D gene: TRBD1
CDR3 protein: CASSRGQGADGYTF
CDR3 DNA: TGTGCCAGCAGTCGGGGACAGGGGGCAGATGGCTACACCTTC

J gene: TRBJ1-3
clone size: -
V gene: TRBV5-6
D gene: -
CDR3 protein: CASTQQGSGNTIYF
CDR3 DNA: TGTGCCAGCACCCAACAGGGCTCTGGAAACACCATATATTTT

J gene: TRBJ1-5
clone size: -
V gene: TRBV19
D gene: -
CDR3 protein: CASNSGGSGQPQHF
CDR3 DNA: TGTGCCAGTAATTCGGGGGGGAGTGGTCAGCCCCAGCATTTT

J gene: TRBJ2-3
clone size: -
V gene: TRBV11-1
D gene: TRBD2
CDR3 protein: CASTRGAGGPDTQYF
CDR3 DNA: TGTGCCAGCACCCGAGGAGCGGGGGGGCCAGATACGCAGTATTTT

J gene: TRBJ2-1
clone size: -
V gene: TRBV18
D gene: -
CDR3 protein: CASSLLRSRDNYNEQFF
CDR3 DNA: TGTGCCAGCTCACTTTTGAGGTCCAGGGACAACTACAATGAGCAGTTCTTC

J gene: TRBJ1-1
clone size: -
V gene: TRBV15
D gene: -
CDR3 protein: CATSTRGTNTEAFF
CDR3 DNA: TGTGCCACCAGCACCAGGGGTACGAACACTGAAGCTTTCTTT

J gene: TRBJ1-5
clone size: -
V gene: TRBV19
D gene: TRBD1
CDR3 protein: CASSPGTVLNQPQHF
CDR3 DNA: TGTGCCAGTAGTCCAGGGACAGTCTTAAATCAGCCCCAGCATTTT

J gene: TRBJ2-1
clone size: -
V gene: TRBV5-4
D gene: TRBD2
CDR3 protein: CASSLGLAGGYNEQFF
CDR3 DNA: TGTGCCAGCAGCTTGGGTCTAGCGGGAGGGTACAATGAGCAGTTCTTC

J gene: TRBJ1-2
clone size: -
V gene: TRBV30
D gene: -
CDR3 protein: CAWSKGVNAWGYTF
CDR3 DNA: TGTGCCTGGAGTAAAGGGGTAAATGCGTGGGGCTACACCTTC

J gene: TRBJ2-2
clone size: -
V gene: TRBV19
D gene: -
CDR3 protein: CAVRSGQPYGELFF
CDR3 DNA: TGTGCCGTGAGATCCGGACAGCCCTACGGGGAGCTGTTTTTT

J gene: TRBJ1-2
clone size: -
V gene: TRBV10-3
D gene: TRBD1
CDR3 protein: CAIRAGQGREGYTF
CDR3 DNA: TGTGCCATCAGGGCGGGACAGGGGCGAGAAGGCTACACCTTC

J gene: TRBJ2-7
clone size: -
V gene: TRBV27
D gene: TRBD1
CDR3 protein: CASSPRTGTSYEQYF
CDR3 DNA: TGTGCCAGCAGTCCGCGGACAGGGACTTCCTACGAGCAGTACTTC

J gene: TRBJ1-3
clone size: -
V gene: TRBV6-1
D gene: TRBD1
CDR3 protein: CASSDRTGGISGNTIYF
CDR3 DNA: TGTGCCAGCAGTGACCGGACAGGGGGCATCTCTGGAAACACCATATATTTT

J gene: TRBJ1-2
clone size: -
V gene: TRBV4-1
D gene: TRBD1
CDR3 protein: CASSRTGGASGYTF
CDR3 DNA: TGCGCCAGCAGCAGGACAGGGGGCGCGAGTGGCTACACCTTC

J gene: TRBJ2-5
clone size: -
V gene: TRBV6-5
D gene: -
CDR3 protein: CALKGGVLQETQYF
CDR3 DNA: TGTGCCTTGAAGGGCGGGGTACTCCAAGAGACCCAGTACTTC

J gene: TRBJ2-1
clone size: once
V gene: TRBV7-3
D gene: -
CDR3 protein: CASSLGVGGGYNEQFF
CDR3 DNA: TGTGCCAGCAGCTTAGGGGTGGGAGGTGGCTACAATGAGCAGTTCTTC

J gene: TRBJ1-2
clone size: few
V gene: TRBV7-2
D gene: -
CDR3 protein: CASTEQQGIGYTF
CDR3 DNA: TGTGCCAGCACCGAACAACAGGGTATTGGCTACACCTTC

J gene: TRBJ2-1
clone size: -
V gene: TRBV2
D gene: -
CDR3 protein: CASRVTGPPEFF
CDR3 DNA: TGTGCCAGCAGAGTAACAGGGCCCCCTGAATTCTTC

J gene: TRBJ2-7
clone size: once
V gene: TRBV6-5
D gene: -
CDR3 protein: CASSLERDGSYEQYF
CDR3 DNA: TGTGCCAGCAGCCTAGAAAGAGACGGTTCCTACGAGCAGTACTTC